This TCR beta chain was observed in a study of T cells in women clearing cervical HPV infection. Sequenced by immunoSEQ multiplex PCR; TCRdb stores in-frame clones only, minus some. In all, the sample yields 36,000 or so clones. Points from the study as a whole: Richness differences could reflect unmeasured T-cell content per sample. Controls had more TRBV6-7 (0.16%) than cases (about 0.11%). Repertoire richness, not evenness, was significantly elevated in CIN3+ cases versus controls.

From germline, CDR1 is MGHRA and CDR2 YSYEKL. Trimming at V came to 4 bases and at J to 3 bases, leaving 3 bases not matched to a gene. CDR3 length equals 16 residues. Worth noting for this clone: No antigen is known for it. The read is 3 residues too short to cover the CDR3 end, so that end is filled in from the germline J gene.

The J gene is TRBJ2-7, the V gene TRBV4-1, with TRBD2 matching over 16 bases. The source is a woman between 18 and 69 years old with a cervical HPV16 infection that either progressed to CIN3+ or cleared (not recorded which). The specimen was blood buffy coat. The CDR3 spells CASSRGTSGRVYEQYF. Incomplete CDR3 DNA: TGCGCCAGCAGCCGCGGGACTAGCGGGAGGGTCTACGAG.